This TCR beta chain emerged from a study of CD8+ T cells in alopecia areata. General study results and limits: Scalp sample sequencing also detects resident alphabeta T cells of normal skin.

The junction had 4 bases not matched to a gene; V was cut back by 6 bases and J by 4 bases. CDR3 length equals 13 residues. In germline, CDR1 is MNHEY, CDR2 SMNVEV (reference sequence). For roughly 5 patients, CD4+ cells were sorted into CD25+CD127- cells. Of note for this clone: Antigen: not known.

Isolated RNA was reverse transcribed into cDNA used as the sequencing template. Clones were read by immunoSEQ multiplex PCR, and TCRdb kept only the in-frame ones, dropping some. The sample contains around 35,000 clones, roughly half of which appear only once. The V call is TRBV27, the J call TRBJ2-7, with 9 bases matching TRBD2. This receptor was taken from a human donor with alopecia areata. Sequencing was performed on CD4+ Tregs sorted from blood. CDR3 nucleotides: TGTGCCAGCAGGGGTAGCGGGGGTTACGAGCAGTACTTC. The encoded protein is CASRGSGGYEQYF.